Listed below are T cell receptor beta chains from one sample, sequenced in a study of blood T cell repertoires in COVID-19. Using immunoSEQ multiplex PCR, the repertoire was profiled, and TCRdb retains in-frame clones only, with some absent. The sample lists roughly 250,000 clones, around 87% occurring once. The sequencing input was PBMCs or T cells enriched from blood (not recorded which). Receptor source: a woman between 18 and 29 years old who had recovered from COVID-19. Both conserved end residues are part of each CDR3. Each record gives: V gene, clone size, D gene, J gene, CDR3 DNA, CDR3 protein. The D gene is left open where the match is weak. Rows give clone size only sometimes, using once, few, many, or a class for an expanded clone.

v_gene: TRBV21-1; abundance: NA; d_gene: NA; j_gene: TRBJ1-1; CDR3nt: TGTGCCAGCAGCAAAGTCCCGGGCACTGAAGCTTTCTTT; CDR3aa: CASSKVPGTEAFF
v_gene: TRBV12-3/TRBV12-4; abundance: NA; d_gene: NA; j_gene: TRBJ1-3; CDR3nt: TGTGCCAGCAGTTATCTCGCTGGAAACACCATATATTTT; CDR3aa: CASSYLAGNTIYF
v_gene: TRBV5-5; abundance: NA; d_gene: NA; j_gene: TRBJ2-7; CDR3nt: TGTGCCAGCAGCCCCCCCCCAGGGGCCTACGAGCAGTACTTC; CDR3aa: CASSPPPGAYEQYF
v_gene: TRBV28; abundance: NA; d_gene: NA; j_gene: TRBJ1-2; CDR3nt: TGTGCCAGCAGCCCAGCTTTGACGAGGGGCTACACCTTC; CDR3aa: CASSPALTRGYTF
v_gene: TRBV11-2; abundance: NA; d_gene: NA; j_gene: TRBJ1-1; CDR3nt: TGTGCCAGCAGCTTTTACAGGGAGCAAGCTTTCTTT; CDR3aa: CASSFYREQAFF
v_gene: TRBV2; abundance: NA; d_gene: TRBD1; j_gene: TRBJ1-3; CDR3nt: TGTGCCAGCAGCGCAGGGGGCTTCTCTGGAAACACCATATATTTT; CDR3aa: CASSAGGFSGNTIYF
v_gene: TRBV5-1; abundance: NA; d_gene: TRBD1; j_gene: TRBJ1-2; CDR3nt: TGCGCCAGCAGCCCAACGGGACAGGACAACTATGGCTACACCTTC; CDR3aa: CASSPTGQDNYGYTF
v_gene: TRBV5-4; abundance: NA; d_gene: TRBD2; j_gene: TRBJ2-3; CDR3nt: TGTGCCAGCAGCATCGGACTAGCGGGGGGGCTTGATACGCAGTATTTT; CDR3aa: CASSIGLAGGLDTQYF
v_gene: TRBV3-1/TRBV3-2; abundance: once; d_gene: NA; j_gene: TRBJ1-4; CDR3nt: TGTGCCAGCAGCGAGGAATTTTTGGGAACTAATGAAAAACTGTTTTTT; CDR3aa: CASSEEFLGTNEKLFF
v_gene: TRBV10-3; abundance: NA; d_gene: NA; j_gene: TRBJ2-3; CDR3nt: TGTGCCATCAGTGGTGGCGCGGCAGATACGCAGTATTTT; CDR3aa: CAISGGAADTQYF
v_gene: TRBV6-2/TRBV6-3; abundance: NA; d_gene: NA; j_gene: TRBJ1-2; CDR3nt: TGTGCCAGCAGTTCCAGGTACCCCTATGGCTACACCTTC; CDR3aa: CASSSRYPYGYTF
v_gene: TRBV5-6; abundance: NA; d_gene: NA; j_gene: TRBJ1-3; CDR3nt: TGTGCCAGCAGCTTGTCAGGGCTCTCGGGAAACACCATATATTTT; CDR3aa: CASSLSGLSGNTIYF
v_gene: TRBV5-8; abundance: NA; d_gene: NA; j_gene: TRBJ1-2; CDR3nt: TGTGCCAGCAGCTTGGCCACAGCAAACTATGGCTACACCTTC; CDR3aa: CASSLATANYGYTF
v_gene: TRBV5-1; abundance: NA; d_gene: TRBD1; j_gene: TRBJ1-6; CDR3nt: TGCGCCAGCAGCTCCGGGGACAGTAATTCACCCCTCCACTTT; CDR3aa: CASSSGDSNSPLHF
v_gene: TRBV2; abundance: NA; d_gene: TRBD1; j_gene: TRBJ1-5; CDR3nt: TGTGCCAGCAGTGCTTGGACAGGGGATTATAGCAATCAGCCCCAGCATTTT; CDR3aa: CASSAWTGDYSNQPQHF
v_gene: TRBV7-9; abundance: NA; d_gene: NA; j_gene: TRBJ1-2; CDR3nt: TGTGCCAGCAGCTCCGGGGTCTTATCACATGGCTACACCTTC; CDR3aa: CASSSGVLSHGYTF
v_gene: TRBV6-5; abundance: NA; d_gene: TRBD2; j_gene: TRBJ2-5; CDR3nt: TGTGCCAGCAGGCTAGCGGGGGGGCACGGGACCCAGTACTTC; CDR3aa: CASRLAGGHGTQYF
v_gene: TRBV3-1/TRBV3-2; abundance: once; d_gene: TRBD1; j_gene: TRBJ1-1; CDR3nt: TGTGCCAGCAGCCCCCCAGGGACAGGGAAGAACACTGAAGCTTTCTTT; CDR3aa: CASSPPGTGKNTEAFF
v_gene: TRBV7-6; abundance: NA; d_gene: NA; j_gene: TRBJ2-7; CDR3nt: TGTGCCAGCAGCTTAGAGCCAGGCTACGAGCAGTACTTC; CDR3aa: CASSLEPGYEQYF
v_gene: TRBV7-7; abundance: NA; d_gene: TRBD1; j_gene: TRBJ2-5; CDR3nt: TGTGCTAGCAGCTTTTTCGCAACCGGGACAGGGTACGGAGAGACCCAGTACTTC; CDR3aa: CASSFFATGTGYGETQYF
v_gene: TRBV6-1; abundance: NA; d_gene: TRBD1; j_gene: TRBJ1-6; CDR3nt: TGTGCCAGCAGTGACACCGGGACAGGGAATTCACCCCTCCACTTT; CDR3aa: CASSDTGTGNSPLHF
v_gene: TRBV20-1; abundance: NA; d_gene: NA; j_gene: TRBJ1-2; CDR3nt: TGCAGTGCCCGGCCGGGGTATGGCTACACCTTC; CDR3aa: CSARPGYGYTF
v_gene: TRBV30; abundance: once; d_gene: NA; j_gene: TRBJ2-7; CDR3nt: TGTGCCTGGAGTGCAGTTGGCACTACCTACGAGCAGTACTTC; CDR3aa: CAWSAVGTTYEQYF
v_gene: TRBV7-9; abundance: NA; d_gene: NA; j_gene: TRBJ2-7; CDR3nt: TGTGCCAGCAGCCCCCAGGACGAGCAGTACTTC; CDR3aa: CASSPQDEQYF
v_gene: TRBV2; abundance: NA; d_gene: NA; j_gene: TRBJ1-4; CDR3nt: TGTGCCAGCCAGGAGGGCCCGGTTGGAAAACTGTTTTTT; CDR3aa: CASQEGPVGKLFF
v_gene: TRBV7-2; abundance: NA; d_gene: NA; j_gene: TRBJ1-5; CDR3nt: TGTGCCAGCAGCTACAGGGAATATCAGCCCCAGCATTTT; CDR3aa: CASSYREYQPQHF
v_gene: TRBV4-1; abundance: NA; d_gene: TRBD1; j_gene: TRBJ2-7; CDR3nt: TGCGCCAGCAGCCAAGCGGGGACAGGATCCCACGAGCAGTACTTC; CDR3aa: CASSQAGTGSHEQYF
v_gene: TRBV2; abundance: NA; d_gene: TRBD1; j_gene: TRBJ2-5; CDR3nt: TGTGCCAGCAGCGTGGACAGGGGCGAAGGGGAGACCCAGTACTTC; CDR3aa: CASSVDRGEGETQYF
v_gene: TRBV5-1; abundance: once; d_gene: NA; j_gene: TRBJ1-1; CDR3nt: TGCGCCAGCAGCTTGGGAGGGCCTGAAGCTTTCTTT; CDR3aa: CASSLGGPEAFF
v_gene: TRBV25-1; abundance: NA; d_gene: NA; j_gene: TRBJ1-2; CDR3nt: TGTGCCAGCAGGTCGGGGGTTACGTACTATGGCTACACCTTC; CDR3aa: CASRSGVTYYGYTF
v_gene: TRBV6-4; abundance: NA; d_gene: NA; j_gene: TRBJ1-2; CDR3nt: TGTGCCAGCAGTGAACCGCAGACTAACTATGGCTACACCTTC; CDR3aa: CASSEPQTNYGYTF
v_gene: TRBV7-2; abundance: NA; d_gene: NA; j_gene: TRBJ2-7; CDR3nt: TGTGCCAGTAAAGACAGCCCTCCATCCTACGAGCAGTACTTC; CDR3aa: CASKDSPPSYEQYF
v_gene: TRBV9; abundance: NA; d_gene: NA; j_gene: TRBJ2-3; CDR3nt: TGTGCCAGCAGCGTGAGTTGGGGGGGCACAGATACGCAGTATTTT; CDR3aa: CASSVSWGGTDTQYF